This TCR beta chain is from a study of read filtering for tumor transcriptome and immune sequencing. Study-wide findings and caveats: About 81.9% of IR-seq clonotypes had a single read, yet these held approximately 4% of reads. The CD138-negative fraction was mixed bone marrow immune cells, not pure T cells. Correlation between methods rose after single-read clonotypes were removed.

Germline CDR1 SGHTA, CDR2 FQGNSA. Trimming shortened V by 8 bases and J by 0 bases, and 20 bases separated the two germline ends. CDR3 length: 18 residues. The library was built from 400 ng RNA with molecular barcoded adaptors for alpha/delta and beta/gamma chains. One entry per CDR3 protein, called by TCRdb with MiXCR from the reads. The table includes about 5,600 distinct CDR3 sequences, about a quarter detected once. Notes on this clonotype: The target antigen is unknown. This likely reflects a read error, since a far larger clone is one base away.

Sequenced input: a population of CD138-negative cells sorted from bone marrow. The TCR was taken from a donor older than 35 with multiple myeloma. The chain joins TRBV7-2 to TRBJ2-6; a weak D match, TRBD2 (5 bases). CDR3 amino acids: CASVPPPIRGSGANVLTF. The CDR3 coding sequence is TGTGCCAGCGTCCCACCACCCATACGGGGCTCTGGGGCCAACGTCCTGACTTTC.